This T cell receptor (beta chain) was sequenced during a study of T cells in localized non-small cell lung cancer. Study-level findings and limits: The study found T cell clonality highest in uninvolved adjacent lung, above tumor. Multi-region tumor sequencing was not done, so intratumor heterogeneity could not be excluded. Appearing in adjacent lung were a median roughly 60 of the top 100 tumor clones. Longer overall survival was linked to higher blood T cell density.

As for this clone: As yet, its antigen is unknown.

Generated by immunoSEQ multiplex PCR, the TCRdb table keeps only in-frame clones and is missing some. The table shows more than 25,000 clones, with 88% occurring only once. Trimming removed 6 bases from V and 5 bases from J, with 10 bases in between. CDR1 and CDR2 from the germline V gene are SNHLY and FYNNEI. The length of the CDR3 is 13 residues. This TCR derives from a female donor older than 55 with stage III squamous cell lung carcinoma. Sequencing was performed on peripheral blood, taken before any cancer treatment. The chain joins TRBV2 to TRBJ2-2; maybe TRBD1 (6 bases). DNA of the CDR3: TGTGCCAGCAGCAACAGGGTTACCGGGGAGCTGTTTTTT. Protein product: CASSNRVTGELFF.